Following are 8 T cell receptor beta chains from one sample sequenced in a study of regulatory T cells in long-lasting Graves disease. Libraries of TCR beta came from iRepertoire HTBI primers plus Arm-PCR of CDR3 regions. TCRdb re-analysed the multiplex PCR reads in MiXCR, keeping a single row per CDR3 protein. The sample yields under 450,000 distinct CDR3 sequences, around 15% seen once. Described time point: newly diagnosed GD, antithyroid drugs for less than 3 months. Isolated PBMC RNA provided the starting material for the TCR library. The sample was also linked to a second study, of T cells in Graves' hyperthyroidism and ophthalmopathy.

The material sequenced was peripheral blood mononuclear cells (PBMCs), taken at new diagnosis, from a patient treated with antithyroid drugs. These receptor sequences come from a woman aged 18-29 years with Graves disease.

This clonotype showed up many times. V usage is TRBV13 and J usage is TRBJ2-3; D is undetermined. CDR1 and CDR2 from the germline V gene are PRHDT and FYEKMQ (reference sequence). The germline V and J ends were trimmed by 2 bases and 6 bases, with 21 bases remaining between them. This CDR3 has 17 residues. The CDR3 spells CASSLRAGGRSTDTQYF. Here the CDR3 DNA reads TGTGCCAGCAGCTTACGGGCAGGCGGACGAAGTACGGATACGCAGTATTTT.

This clonotype was recorded at least ten times. The chain couples TRBV7-9 to TRBJ2-3; the D is unclear. V was clipped by 1 base and J by 6 bases, with 14 bases between them. The CDR3 extends over 15 amino acids. Germline V lookup: CDR1 SEHNR, CDR2 FQNEAQ (reference sequence). In nucleotides, the CDR3 is TGTGCCAGCAGCTTAGGGTCTGCCTTCCGGGATACGCAGTATTTT. Residues: CASSLGSAFRDTQYF.

V gene TRBV7-9 combines with J gene TRBJ2-3, with 10 bases lining up with TRBD2. The V segment lost 5 bases and the J segment 1 base; nucleotides outside the gene matches: 9. CDR3 length: 17 amino acids. Germline V gives CDR1 SEHNR, CDR2 FQNEAQ (reference sequence). CDR3: CASSRQRTSGGTDTQYF. The CDR3 nucleotides read TGTGCCAGCAGCCGCCAACGGACTAGCGGTGGCACAGATACGCAGTATTTT. The full variable domain, with the rest looked up from reference TRBV7-9 and TRBJ2-3, is DTGVSQNPRHKITKRGQNVTFRCDPISEHNRLYWYRQTLGQGPEFLTYFQNEAQLEKSRLLSDRFSAERPKGSFSTLEIQRTEQGDSAMYLCASSRQRTSGGTDTQYFGPGTRLTVL.

Many counts were recorded for this clonotype. The chain combines TRBV20-1 with TRBJ2-3; D is possibly TRBD1 (6 bases). The ends were cut back, 6 bases at V and 5 bases at J, with 15 bases in the middle. Germline loops: CDR1 DFQATT, CDR2 SNEGSKA (reference sequence). The CDR3 length is 13 residues. The chain's CDR3 is CSAPGHRGDTQYF. CDR3 DNA sequence: TGCAGTGCCCCGGGACACCGCGGAGATACGCAGTATTTT.

This clonotype has just a few counts. This could be a read error, since a much larger clone is one nucleotide away. The chain uses TRBV11-2 and TRBJ2-2; D might be TRBD1 (6 bases). CDR3 length: 18 residues. The germline V gene encodes CDR1 SGHAT and CDR2 FQNNGV. The CDR3 loop reads CASSFSARGLWNTGELIF. The CDR3 DNA is TGTGCCAGCAGCTTCTCCGCCAGGGGTCTTTGGAACACCGGGGAGCTGATTTTT.

In the case of this clonotype: A read error may explain this, as a much larger clone is one base away. The chain is built from TRBV5-6 and TRBJ2-3; D uncertain. Germline V gene lookup returns CDR1 SGHDT and CDR2 YYEEEE. Trimming took 0 bases from V and 0 from J, leaving 8 bases between them. The CDR3 is 15 amino acids. CDR3 nucleotide sequence: TGTGCCAGCAGCTTGGAGCTTACTAGCACAGATACGCAGTATTTT. Translating it yields CASSLELTSTDTQYF.

This clonotype has more than one count but fewer than ten. The genes are TRBV7-9 and TRBJ1-2, with 9 bases matching TRBD1. V shed 1 base and J 2 bases; nucleotides not matched to a gene: 5. Per the germline V gene, CDR1 is SEHNR and CDR2 is FQNEAQ (reference sequence). The CDR3 sequence is 16 residues long. CDR3 in DNA: TGTGCCAGCAGCTTAGGACAGGGGGACCTCAACTATGGCTACACCTTC. Protein product: CASSLGQGDLNYGYTF.

This clonotype was counted a few times. The chain carries TRBV5-1 and TRBJ2-7, with 7 bases that match TRBD1. Germline V CDR1 and CDR2: SGHRS, YFSETQ. The CDR3 contains 15 residues. V lost 0 bases to trimming and J lost 1 base; unmatched junction nucleotides: 4. The CDR3 nucleotides read TGCGCCAGCAGCTTGGGACAGGGATTTTCCTACGAGCAGTACTTC. Translated, it gives CASSLGQGFSYEQYF. Using reference TRBV5-1 and TRBJ2-7 for the parts outside the CDR3, the full variable domain is KAGVTQTPRYLIKTRGQQVTLSCSPISGHRSVSWYQQTPGQGLQFLFEYFSETQRNKGNFPGRFSGRQFSNSRSEMNVSTLELGDSALYLCASSLGQGFSYEQYFGPGTRLTVT.